The 8 T cell receptor beta chains in this list originate from one sample, sequenced in a study of blood T cell repertoires in COVID-19. The assay was immunoSEQ multiplex PCR, and TCRdb's table has in-frame clones only and misses some. This table holds fewer than 250,000 clones, roughly 80% found once. Sequenced sample: peripheral blood. These TCRs come from a woman older than 75 with COVID-19, enrolled during active disease.

V is TRBV15 and J is TRBJ1-2; the D is unclear. The CDR3 consists of 15 residues. The V and J ends lost 0 bases and 3 bases respectively, with 11 bases between them. Germline V gene lookup returns CDR1 LNHNV and CDR2 YYDKDF (reference sequence). CDR3 nucleotide sequence: TGTGCCACCAGCAGAGATCGGGGAAGCGACTATGGCTACACCTTC. Its translation is CATSRDRGSDYGYTF. Looking up the rest from reference TRBV15 and TRBJ1-2 gives the full variable domain: DAMVIQNPRYQVTQFGKPVTLSCSQTLNHNVMYWYQQKSSQAPKLLFHYYDKDFNNEADTPDNFQSRRPNTSFCFLDIRSPGLGDTAMYLCATSRDRGSDYGYTFGSGTRLTVV.

CDR3 loop: CATSRGTGQGSYNEQFF. The CDR3 DNA follows: TGTGCCACCAGCAGGGGCACCGGACAGGGGTCCTACAATGAGCAGTTCTTC. The chain combines TRBV15 with TRBJ2-1; TRBD1 matches at 9 bases. The CDR3 sequence is 17 residues long. Germline V lookup: CDR1 LNHNV, CDR2 YYDKDF (reference sequence). The V and J ends lost 3 bases and 1 base, in that order; junction bases with no gene match: 7. Combining the CDR3 with reference TRBV15 and TRBJ2-1 gives the whole variable domain DAMVIQNPRYQVTQFGKPVTLSCSQTLNHNVMYWYQQKSSQAPKLLFHYYDKDFNNEADTPDNFQSRRPNTSFCFLDIRSPGLGDTAMYLCATSRGTGQGSYNEQFFGPGTRLTVL.

The chain combines TRBV7-9 with TRBJ1-6; D gene ambiguous. The CDR3 sequence is 15 residues long. V lost 7 bases and J lost 14, with 24 bases in between. Germline V gene data show CDR1 as SEHNR and CDR2 as FQNEAQ (reference sequence). This CDR3 is CASTDAVHGVKSLHF. DNA for the CDR3: TGTGCCAGCACCGATGCGGTCCATGGTGTGAAGTCCCTCCACTTT.

The CDR3 is CASTPSRPRTGGGNTIYF. The CDR3 region has the DNA TGTGCCTCCACCCCCTCGCGGCCCCGGACAGGGGGAGGAAACACCATATATTTT. The rearrangement joins TRBV30 to TRBJ1-3, with 10 bases that match TRBD1. Trimming at V came to 7 bases and at J to 4 bases, leaving 19 bases not matched to a gene. Germline V gives CDR1 GTSNPN, CDR2 SVGIG (reference sequence). This CDR3 is built from 18 residues.

This sequence joins TRBV19 and TRBJ2-2, with D maybe TRBD1 (6 bases). V lost 5 bases and J lost 4, with 17 bases in between. Germline CDR1 is LNHDA and CDR2 is SQIVND (reference sequence). This CDR3 contains 16 residues. In nucleotides, the CDR3 is TGTGCCAGTAGTCCGCCCCGCACGACAGGCACCGGGGAGCTGTTTTTT. Translation gives CASSPPRTTGTGELFF.

The J gene is TRBJ2-3, the V gene TRBV2; TRBD2 agrees at 8 bases. This CDR3 region has 14 residues. J was trimmed by 2 bases and V by 11 bases; bases with no gene match: 9. In germline, CDR1 is SNHLY, CDR2 FYNNEI. Here the CDR3 DNA reads TGTGCCGTTTTACGGGGGGGGATCACAGATACGCAGTATTTT. Protein sequence: CAVLRGGITDTQYF.

V usage is TRBV27 and J usage is TRBJ2-3, with D perhaps TRBD1 (6 bases). Germline V gene data show CDR1 as MNHEY and CDR2 as SMNVEV (reference sequence). V dropped 5 bases and J dropped 5 bases, with 26 bases sitting between them. This CDR3 contains 18 residues. The CDR3 DNA sequence: TGTGCCAGCAGTCCGGTAGGGGTGACTTGGAAGGGACAAGATACGCAGTATTTT. The encoded protein is CASSPVGVTWKGQDTQYF.

The CDR3 DNA reads TGTGCCAGCAGCGTAGTAGGGGCGGGGGAGGAAGAGACCCAGTACTTC. It translates to CASSVVGAGEEETQYF. The rearrangement joins TRBV9 to TRBJ2-5; TRBD2 aligns across 7 bases. This CDR3 has 16 residues. V lost 0 bases to trimming and J lost 3 bases; unmatched junction nucleotides: 8. Germline lookup yields CDR1 SGDLS and CDR2 YYNGEE.